The T cell receptor (beta chain) under discussion was sequenced for a study of blood T cell repertoires in COVID-19. Study as a whole: Donors in the United States, Italy and Spain gave samples during acute or convalescent COVID-19. From T cells, B-cell-depleted T cells, or PBMCs came the material, which was cDNA or gDNA.

Authors' processing steps: Nucleated cell counts were estimated from reference gene primer amplification. TCRdb's table, derived via immunoSEQ multiplex PCR, lists solely in-frame clones and lacks some. That table furnishes V, J and clone size, whereas the DNA furnished D and trimming. The data hold 200,000 to 250,000 clones, with 81% observed a single time. CDR1 and CDR2 (germline): KGHSH, LQKENI. V lost 6 bases to trimming and J lost 3 bases; unmatched junction nucleotides: 7. The CDR3 length is 15 residues. While infection was still active, Seattle patients were enrolled and then followed longitudinally.

Specimen: peripheral blood. The chain links TRBV18 to TRBJ2-3; 9 bases are shared with TRBD2. This TCR was sampled from a woman of 80 years or more with COVID-19, enrolled during active disease. CDR3 sequence: CASSAISGSTDTQYF. Here the CDR3 DNA reads TGTGCCAGCTCGGCCATTAGCGGGAGTACAGATACGCAGTATTTT. Based on the CDR3 plus reference TRBV18 and TRBJ2-3, the full variable domain is NAGVMQNPRHLVRRRGQEARLRCSPMKGHSHVYWYRQLPEEGLKFMVYLQKENIIDESGMPKERFSAEFPKEGPSILRIQQVVRGDSAAYFCASSAISGSTDTQYFGPGTRLTVL.